One sample yielded the 29 T cell receptor beta chains listed below, sequenced in a study of blood T cell repertoires in COVID-19. The assay was immunoSEQ multiplex PCR, and TCRdb's table has in-frame clones only and misses some. The profile covers fewer than 400,000 clones, with 65% to 90% appearing a single time and 3.5% to 4.5% taken by the ten largest. The sample comprised PBMCs or T cells enriched from blood (not recorded which). These receptor sequences come from a man aged 25-45 years who had recovered from COVID-19.

The chain employs TRBV6-5 and TRBJ2-7; 8 bases are shared with TRBD1. Germline trimming cut 5 bases from V and 5 bases from J; bases unmatched to any gene: 8. This CDR3 has 14 amino acids. In germline, CDR1 is MNHEY, CDR2 SVGAGI. The CDR3: CASSQTQGVHEQYF. CDR3 sequence (DNA): TGTGCCAGCAGTCAAACACAGGGGGTCCACGAGCAGTACTTC.

This clone was detected once. V and J are TRBV6-5 and TRBJ2-4; 8 bases are a match to TRBD1. CDR3 length: 15 amino acids. CDR1 MNHEY and CDR2 SVGAGI come from the germline V gene. Unmatched junction bases numbered 5, after V lost 4 bases and J lost 3 bases. CDR3 loop: CASSSPGQGKNIQYF. For the CDR3, the DNA is TGTGCCAGCAGTTCGCCAGGACAGGGCAAAAACATTCAGTACTTC.

The chain employs TRBV28 and TRBJ1-4; possibly TRBD1 for D (5 bases). Germline V gene sequence: CDR1 MDHEN, CDR2 SYDVKM. Between the trimmed V and J ends, which lost 8 bases and 5 bases, there was a span of 15 bases. The CDR3 is 14 amino acids. CDR3 in amino acids: CASVPGGENEKLFF. The CDR3 DNA reads TGTGCCAGCGTCCCGGGGGGGGAGAATGAAAAACTGTTTTTT.

The chain recombines TRBV3-1 (or the pseudogene TRBV3-2) with TRBJ2-5; possibly TRBD2 for D (6 bases). The CDR3 length is 16 residues. Deletions cut 5 bases from V and 4 bases from J, with 20 bases between. The germline V gene encodes CDR1 LGHDT and CDR2 YNNKEL (reference sequence). CDR3 DNA sequence: TGTGCCAGCAGCTGGCCCACTAGCCTGGCGGGAGAGACCCAGTACTTC. This codes for CASSWPTSLAGETQYF.

This CDR3 is CASSQGPGELFF. The CDR3 nucleotides read TGTGCCAGCAGCCAGGGGCCCGGGGAGCTGTTTTTT. V is TRBV14 and J is TRBJ2-2; D is perhaps TRBD1 (5 bases). CDR1 is SGHDN, CDR2 FVKESK, per germline. V lost 3 bases to trimming and J lost 6 bases, with 5 bases between them. The CDR3 is 12 residues long.

The chain uses TRBV9 and TRBJ1-1, with D unclear. The V and J ends lost 4 bases and 0 bases respectively, with 13 bases between them. Germline loops: CDR1 SGDLS, CDR2 YYNGEE. This CDR3 has 15 residues. The CDR3 nucleotides are TGTGCCAGCAGCAAGAACGTCAACATGAACACTGAAGCTTTCTTT. Translating gives CASSKNVNMNTEAFF.

The chain recombines TRBV27 with TRBJ1-2; 8 bases fit TRBD1. This CDR3 comprises 15 residues. Losses at the gene ends were 3 bases for V and 4 bases for J; bases not matched to a gene: 7. In germline, CDR1 is MNHEY, CDR2 SMNVEV (reference sequence). CDR3 loop: CASSLSTGGSYGYTF. The DNA of the CDR3 is TGTGCCAGCAGTTTGAGTACAGGGGGAAGCTATGGCTACACCTTC.

The chain combines TRBV7-9 with TRBJ2-3; D is unclear. The germline CDR1 and CDR2 sequences are SEHNR and FQNEAQ (reference sequence). The CDR3 covers 16 residues. Trimming shortened V by 0 bases and J by 1 base, and 11 bases separated the two germline ends. CDR3 loop: CASSLAPGWGTDTQYF. As DNA, the CDR3 is TGTGCCAGCAGCTTAGCACCGGGTTGGGGCACAGATACGCAGTATTTT.

This clone appeared once. The chain joins TRBV21-1 to TRBJ2-5; TRBD1, as called in the table, went unchecked against the DNA. TRBV21-1 is shown as a pseudogene. CDR3 size: 15 residues. The DNA of the CDR3 is TGTGCCAGCAGCAGGCTCCGCAGGTACCAAGAGACCCAGTACTTC. It yields the protein CASSRLRRYQETQYF.

The chain combines TRBV6-4 with TRBJ2-3, with D possibly being TRBD2 (5 bases). V lost 5 bases to trimming and J lost 2 bases, with 11 bases between them. Germline values: CDR1 MRHNA, CDR2 SNTAGT. This CDR3 spans 14 amino acids. CDR3 nucleotide sequence: TGTGCCAGCAGTCGGGGAATGGTCACAGATACGCAGTATTTT. Translation gives CASSRGMVTDTQYF.

This chain connects TRBV6-5 to TRBJ2-7; tentative D call: TRBD1 (5 bases). Germline CDR1 is MNHEY and CDR2 is SVGAGI. This CDR3 region has 12 residues. V shed 6 bases and J shed 6 bases, with 12 bases lying between them. CDR3 sequence: CASRKGWSEQYF. CDR3 DNA sequence: TGTGCCAGCAGAAAGGGGTGGTCCGAGCAGTACTTC.

This clone was seen a single time. The V gene is TRBV10-3, the J gene TRBJ1-5, with TRBD1 as a possible D gene (6 bases). The germline gives CDR1 ENHRY, CDR2 SYGVKD. The V end was cut by 6 bases, the J end by 5 bases, with 11 bases between. The length of the CDR3 is 13 residues. CDR3 in amino acids: CAISVGGDQPQHF. Written as DNA, the CDR3 is TGTGCCATCAGCGTAGGGGGGGATCAGCCCCAGCATTTT.

A few counts support this clone. The chain couples TRBV2 to TRBJ1-5, with unresolved D. CDR1 is SNHLY and CDR2 is FYNNEI in the germline V gene. This CDR3 spans 13 amino acids. Trimming stripped 1 base from V and 6 bases from J, with 7 bases between. In DNA form, the CDR3 reads TGTGCCAGCAGTGAAGGGGCTACTCAGCCCCAGCATTTT. Protein: CASSEGATQPQHF.

The chain joins TRBV29-1 to TRBJ1-2, with D unclear. Trimming cost V 6 bases and J 6 bases, with 17 bases left between them. Per germline, CDR1 SQVTM and CDR2 ANQGSEA. The length of the CDR3 is 13 residues. The CDR3 DNA is TGCAGCGTGAAGAGGTTAATAGAGGATGGCTACACCTTC. This encodes CSVKRLIEDGYTF.

The rearrangement uses TRBV27 and TRBJ1-1, with 8 bases identical to TRBD1. Germline CDR1 and CDR2: MNHEY and SMNVEV (reference sequence). The CDR3 covers 15 residues. After removal of 6 bases from V and 5 bases from J, the junction contained 11 bases not matched to a gene. CDR3 coding DNA: TGTGCCAGCAGGATCCGACAGGGGTATCTTACTGAAGCTTTCTTT. Its translation is CASRIRQGYLTEAFF.

The genes are TRBV30 and TRBJ1-1; D call uncertain. The V end was cut by 1 base, the J end by 5 bases, with 14 bases between. CDR1 and CDR2 from the germline V gene are GTSNPN and SVGIG (reference sequence). This CDR3 has 14 residues. CDR3 coding DNA: TGTGCCTGGAGTGCCGGAGGACCTTGGACTGAAGCTTTCTTT. This encodes CAWSAGGPWTEAFF.

The count of this clone is one. The rearrangement links TRBV2 to TRBJ1-2; 10 bases are a match to TRBD1. The V segment lost 6 bases and the J segment 2 bases; nucleotides outside the gene matches: 9. The germline V gene has CDR1 SNHLY and CDR2 FYNNEI. This CDR3 spans 16 amino acids. This CDR3 reads CASRANRGQGNYGYTF. The CDR3 DNA is TGTGCCAGCAGAGCAAACCGGGGACAGGGGAACTATGGCTACACCTTC.

The CDR3, as DNA: TGTGCCAGCAGTATCGGGACAAGCTACGAGCAGTACTTC. Translation: CASSIGTSYEQYF. The chain links TRBV28 to TRBJ2-7; TRBD1 is a possible D gene (6 bases). Trimming removed 5 bases from V and 3 bases from J, with 11 bases in between. The CDR3 covers 13 residues. Germline CDR1 MDHEN, CDR2 SYDVKM.

The sample holds one count of this clone. This chain joins TRBV7-2 and TRBJ2-5, with 12 bases matching TRBD2. Germline V gene data show CDR1 as SGHTA and CDR2 as FQGNSA. The CDR3 covers 15 residues. Germline trimming cut 3 bases from V and 6 bases from J; bases unmatched to any gene: 5. The CDR3 sequence: CASSFSSGGGQTQYF. CDR3 coding DNA: TGTGCCAGCAGCTTCTCTAGCGGGGGGGGCCAGACCCAGTACTTC.

V is TRBV7-6 and J is TRBJ2-5, with D perhaps TRBD1 (6 bases). Germline loops: CDR1 SGHVS, CDR2 FNYEAQ. The CDR3 runs to 18 residues. V shed 4 bases and J shed 1 base, with 22 bases lying between them. The CDR3 here is CASSSGPGTLRGQETQYF. The CDR3, as DNA: TGTGCCAGCAGCTCGGGCCCCGGGACATTGAGGGGCCAAGAGACCCAGTACTTC.

The rearrangement uses TRBV11-2 and TRBJ2-7; D may be TRBD2 (6 bases). CDR1 is SGHAT and CDR2 is FQNNGV in the germline V gene. V was trimmed by 6 bases and J by 1 base, leaving 16 bases between them. The CDR3 totals 15 residues. CDR3 DNA: TGTGCCAGCAGGTACGGAATCGCGGGATCCTACGAGCAGTACTTC. This sequence encodes CASRYGIAGSYEQYF.

This chain connects TRBV27 to TRBJ2-1; 14 nucleotides match TRBD2. CDR3 length: 16 residues. Germline V gene data show CDR1 as MNHEY and CDR2 as SMNVEV (reference sequence). Losses at the gene ends were 5 bases for V and 4 bases for J; bases not matched to a gene: 4. The DNA of the CDR3 is TGTGCCAGCAGTGCCAGGACTAGCGGGGGGTACAATGAGCAGTTCTTC. Protein product: CASSARTSGGYNEQFF.

The J gene is TRBJ2-5, the V gene TRBV28, with TRBD2 as a possible D gene (6 bases). Trimming removed 4 bases at V and 4 bases at J, with 10 bases between. CDR1 is MDHEN, CDR2 SYDVKM, per germline. This CDR3 is built from 13 residues. CDR3 residues: CASSSPGGETQYF. The CDR3, as DNA: TGTGCCAGCAGTTCCCCCGGGGGAGAGACCCAGTACTTC.

This clone was observed a single time. V is TRBV7-2 and J is TRBJ1-1; D gene uncertain. Germline CDR1 and CDR2: SGHTA and FQGNSA. The CDR3 totals 13 residues. V lost 5 bases and J 4 bases, leaving 11 bases between the germline ends. CDR3 DNA: TGTGCCAGCAGCCCATTCCGCAGCACTGAAGCTTTCTTT. Encoded protein: CASSPFRSTEAFF.

V and J are TRBV9 and TRBJ2-3; D unclear. The CDR3 has 14 amino acids. V was shortened by 0 bases and J by 4 bases, with 9 bases between the two germline ends. Per the germline V gene, CDR1 is SGDLS and CDR2 is YYNGEE. The DNA for the CDR3 is TGTGCCAGCAGCGTAGTGGCCACCTCAGATACGCAGTATTTT. Protein: CASSVVATSDTQYF.

The sample holds many counts of this clone. The CDR3 loop reads CAQQRGSEQFF. The CDR3 bases are TGTGCGCAACAAAGGGGGAGTGAGCAGTTCTTC. This chain joins TRBV21-1 and TRBJ2-1; TRBD1 was called by the table and not checked on the DNA. TRBV21-1 is given as a pseudogene. There are 11 residues in the CDR3.

The chain combines TRBV7-2 with TRBJ2-2; D gene ambiguous. Between the trimmed V and J ends, which lost 2 bases and 2 bases, there was a span of 12 bases. This CDR3 spans 16 amino acids. Germline V gives CDR1 SGHTA, CDR2 FQGNSA. The CDR3 reads CASSLLDAGNTGELFF. The CDR3 DNA sequence: TGTGCCAGCAGCTTATTGGATGCAGGAAACACCGGGGAGCTGTTTTTT.

This clone was seen at least ten times. The V and J genes are TRBV24-1 and TRBJ2-7; 8 bases match TRBD1. Germline V gene lookup returns CDR1 KGHDR and CDR2 SFDVKD. V shed 4 bases, J shed 1 base, and the junction held 8 bases outside the gene matches. The CDR3 spans 16 residues. CDR3 region: CATSDPGQGSSYEQYF. The CDR3 nucleotides are TGTGCCACCAGTGACCCCGGACAGGGTTCTTCCTACGAGCAGTACTTC.

This clone has only a few counts. The CDR3, as DNA: TGTGCCAGCTCACGCGTAAGCCCAGATACGCAGTATTTT. Translated: CASSRVSPDTQYF. The chain links TRBV18 to TRBJ2-3; D gene uncertain. V was pared by 4 bases and J by 4 bases, with 9 bases between. CDR3 length: 13 residues. The V gene's germline CDR1 is KGHSH and CDR2 LQKENI. The full variable domain, completed using reference TRBV18 and TRBJ2-3, is NAGVMQNPRHLVRRRGQEARLRCSPMKGHSHVYWYRQLPEEGLKFMVYLQKENIIDESGMPKERFSAEFPKEGPSILRIQQVVRGDSAAYFCASSRVSPDTQYFGPGTRLTVL.